This T cell receptor beta chain stems from a study of response to subunit inactivated influenza vaccine. General study results and limits: Researchers suggested that each seasonal influenza vaccination recruits few new T cells.

A note on this clonotype: Its antigen is currently unknown.

Germline CDR1 reads MDHEN; CDR2 reads SYDVKM. This CDR3 has 15 amino acids. V was trimmed by 3 bases and J by 3 bases, leaving 12 bases between them. TCRdb redid the calling of the RT-PCR reads with MiXCR, one entry per CDR3 protein. The repertoire holds just over 300,000 distinct CDR3 sequences, with 20% to 25% as singletons. The rearrangement joins TRBV28 to TRBJ2-1, with D tentatively TRBD1 (7 bases). The source of this sequence is a man between 50 and 69 years old who received an inactivated influenza vaccine. This specimen consisted of PBMCs from blood, obtained 21 months after vaccination. CDR3 DNA sequence: TGTGCCAGCAGTTTCGGGGGACAGCGCTACAATGAGCAGTTCTTC. Translating it yields CASSFGGQRYNEQFF.